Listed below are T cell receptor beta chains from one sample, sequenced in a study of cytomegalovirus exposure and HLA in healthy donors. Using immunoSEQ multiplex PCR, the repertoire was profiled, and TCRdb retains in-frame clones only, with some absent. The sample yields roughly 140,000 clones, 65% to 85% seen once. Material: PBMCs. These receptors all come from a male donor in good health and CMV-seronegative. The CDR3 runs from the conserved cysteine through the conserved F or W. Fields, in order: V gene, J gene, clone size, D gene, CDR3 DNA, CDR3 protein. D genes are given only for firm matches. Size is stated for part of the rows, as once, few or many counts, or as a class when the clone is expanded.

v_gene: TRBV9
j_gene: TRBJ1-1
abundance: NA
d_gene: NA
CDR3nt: TGTGCCAGCAGCGTACAGGGGCAGAACACTGAAGCTTTCTTT
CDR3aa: CASSVQGQNTEAFF

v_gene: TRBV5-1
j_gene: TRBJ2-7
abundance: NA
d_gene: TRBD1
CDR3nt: TGCGCCAGCAGCCCGGGCCAGGGGGTGGACGAGCAGTACTTC
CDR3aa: CASSPGQGVDEQYF

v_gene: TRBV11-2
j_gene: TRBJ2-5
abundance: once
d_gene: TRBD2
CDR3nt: TGTGCCAGCAGCTTGACTAGCGCAGAGACCCAGTACTTC
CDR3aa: CASSLTSAETQYF

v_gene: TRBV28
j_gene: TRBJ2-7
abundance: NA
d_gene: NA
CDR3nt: TGTGCCAGTACAGACAGCAGCTTCCCCCTGGAGCAGTACTTC
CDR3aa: CASTDSSFPLEQYF

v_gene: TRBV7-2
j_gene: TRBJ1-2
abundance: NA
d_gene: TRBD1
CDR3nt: TGTGCCAGCAGCTCATCCGCTAAGGGACAGGGATTGGGTGGCTACACCTTC
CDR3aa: CASSSSAKGQGLGGYTF

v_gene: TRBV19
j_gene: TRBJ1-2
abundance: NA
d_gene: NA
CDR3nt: TGTGCCAGTAGTACCCTCCCAACAGGAATCTATGGCTACACCTTC
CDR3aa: CASSTLPTGIYGYTF

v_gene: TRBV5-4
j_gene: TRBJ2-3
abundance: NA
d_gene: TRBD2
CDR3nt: TGTGCCAGCAGCTCTGGACTAGCGGGGCCCACAGATACGCAGTATTTT
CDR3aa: CASSSGLAGPTDTQYF

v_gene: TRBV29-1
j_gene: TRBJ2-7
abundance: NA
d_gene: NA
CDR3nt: TGCAGCGTTGTCAGGGCGGTTGGTGCTAAGCAGTACTTC
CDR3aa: CSVVRAVGAKQYF

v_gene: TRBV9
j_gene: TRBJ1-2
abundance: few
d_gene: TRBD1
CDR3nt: TGTGCCAGCAGCGTGGGACAGGAGGAAAACTATGGCTACACCTTC
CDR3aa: CASSVGQEENYGYTF

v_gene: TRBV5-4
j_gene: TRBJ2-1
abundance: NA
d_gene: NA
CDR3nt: TGTGCCAGCAGCTTGTACCAGTACAATGAGCAGTTCTTC
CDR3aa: CASSLYQYNEQFF

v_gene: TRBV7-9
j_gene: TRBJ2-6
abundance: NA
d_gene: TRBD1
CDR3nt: TGTGCCAGCAGCTCCCGAGCGGACAGGGGGCCTGGGGCCAACGTCCTGACTTTC
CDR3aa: CASSSRADRGPGANVLTF

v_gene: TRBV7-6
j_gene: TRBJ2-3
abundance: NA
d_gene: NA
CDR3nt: TGTGCCAGCAGCTTAGGGTGGGGACTCAGCACAGATACGCAGTATTTT
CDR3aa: CASSLGWGLSTDTQYF

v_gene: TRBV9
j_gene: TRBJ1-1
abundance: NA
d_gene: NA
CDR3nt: TGTGCCAGCAGCGTAGTAGGAGGGTTTGGCACTGAAGCTTTCTTT
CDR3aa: CASSVVGGFGTEAFF

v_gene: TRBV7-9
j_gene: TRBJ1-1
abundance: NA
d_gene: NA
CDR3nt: TGTGCCAGCAGCTTAATCGCTTTGGGGGACATGAACACTGAAGCTTTCTTT
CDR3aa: CASSLIALGDMNTEAFF

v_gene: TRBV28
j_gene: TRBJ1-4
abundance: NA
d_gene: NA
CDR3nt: TGTGCCAGCCGAAGAAGCGGAGTTGCAACTAATGAAAAACTGTTTTTT
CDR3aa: CASRRSGVATNEKLFF

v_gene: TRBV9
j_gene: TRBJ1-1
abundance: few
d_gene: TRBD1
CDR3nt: TGTGCCAGCAGCCCCTTGGGGACAGGGGGTTATCCTGAAGCTTTCTTT
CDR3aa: CASSPLGTGGYPEAFF

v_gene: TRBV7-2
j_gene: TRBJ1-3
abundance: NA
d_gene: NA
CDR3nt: TGTGCCAGCAGCATGACGGGGGACTCTGGAAACACCATATATTTT
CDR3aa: CASSMTGDSGNTIYF

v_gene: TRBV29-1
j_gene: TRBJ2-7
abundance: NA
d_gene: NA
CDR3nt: TGCAGCGTTTGGGGGAGGTCCGAGCGGAGCTCCTACGAGCAGTACTTC
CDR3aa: CSVWGRSERSSYEQYF

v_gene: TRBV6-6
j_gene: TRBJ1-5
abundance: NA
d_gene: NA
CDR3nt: TGTGCCAGCAGTTACGATGGGGGGAACAATCAGCCCCAGCATTTT
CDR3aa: CASSYDGGNNQPQHF

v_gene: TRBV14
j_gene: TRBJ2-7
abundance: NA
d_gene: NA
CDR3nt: TGTGCCAGCAGCCTCGGCGGGGGCAACGAGCAGTACTTC
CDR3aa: CASSLGGGNEQYF

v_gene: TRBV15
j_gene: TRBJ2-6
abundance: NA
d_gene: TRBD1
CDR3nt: TGTGCCACCAGCAGCCCGGGACAGGGGATCTCTGGGGCCAACGTCCTGACTTTC
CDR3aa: CATSSPGQGISGANVLTF

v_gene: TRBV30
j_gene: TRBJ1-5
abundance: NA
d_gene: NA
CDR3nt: TGTGCCTACCAGACCGGGACCCGCGGGGCCCAGCATTTT
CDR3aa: CAYQTGTRGAQHF

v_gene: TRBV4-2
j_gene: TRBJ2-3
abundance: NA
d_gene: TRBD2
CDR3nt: TGTGCCAGCAGCCATAGCGGGGGGAAAATCACAGATACGCAGTATTTT
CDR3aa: CASSHSGGKITDTQYF

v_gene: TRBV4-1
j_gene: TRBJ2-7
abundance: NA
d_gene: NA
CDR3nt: TGCGCCAGCAGCCAAGGTCTGGGTTTGAGGGAGCAGTACTTC
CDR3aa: CASSQGLGLREQYF

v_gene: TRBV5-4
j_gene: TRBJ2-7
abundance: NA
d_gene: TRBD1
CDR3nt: TGTGCCAGCAGCTTCTGGGACAGGGGGCGTTACGAGCAGTACTTC
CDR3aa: CASSFWDRGRYEQYF

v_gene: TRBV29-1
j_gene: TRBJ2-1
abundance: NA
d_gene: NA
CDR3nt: TGCAGCGTTGTGGGGGGGCGTAGGGAGCAGTTCTTC
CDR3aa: CSVVGGRREQFF

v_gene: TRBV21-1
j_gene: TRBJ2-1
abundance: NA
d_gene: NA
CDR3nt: TGTGCCAGCAGCAGTATGCCAGCGGGAGGGCCAATGGCCTACAATGAGCAGTTCTTC
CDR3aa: CASSSMPAGGPMAYNEQFF

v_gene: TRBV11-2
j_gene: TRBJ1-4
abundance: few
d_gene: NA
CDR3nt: TGTGCCAGCAGCCCGTCGATCGATAGGGCGCGGGCTAATGAAAAACTGTTTTTT
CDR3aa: CASSPSIDRARANEKLFF

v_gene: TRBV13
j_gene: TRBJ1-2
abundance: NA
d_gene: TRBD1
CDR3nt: TGTGCCAGCAGCACATCCGGGACAGGGGCCACCTTC
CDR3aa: CASSTSGTGATF

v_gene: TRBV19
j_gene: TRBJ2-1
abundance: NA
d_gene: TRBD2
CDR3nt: TGTGCCAGTAGTATGACTAGCGGGAGTTCCTACAATGAGCAGTTCTTC
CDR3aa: CASSMTSGSSYNEQFF

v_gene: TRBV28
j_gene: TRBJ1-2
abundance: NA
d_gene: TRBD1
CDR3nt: TGTGCCAGCAGTGACATTGGACAGGAGAATGGCTACACCTTC
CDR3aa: CASSDIGQENGYTF

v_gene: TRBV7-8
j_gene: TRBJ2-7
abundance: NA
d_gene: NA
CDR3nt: TGTGCCAGCAGCCAGGTCACAGGGAGAAGGCCCTACGAGCAGTACTTC
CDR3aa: CASSQVTGRRPYEQYF

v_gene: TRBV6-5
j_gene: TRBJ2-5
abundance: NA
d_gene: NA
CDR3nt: TGTGCCAGCAGTGAACAGGTTGGGTGGGGGACCCAGTACTTC
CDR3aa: CASSEQVGWGTQYF

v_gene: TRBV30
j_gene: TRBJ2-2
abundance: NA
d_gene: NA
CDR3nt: TGTGCCTGGACCCTGGCGGTCACCGGGGAGCTGTTTTTT
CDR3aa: CAWTLAVTGELFF

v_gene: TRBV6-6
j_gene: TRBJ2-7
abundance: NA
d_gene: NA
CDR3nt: TGTGCCAGCAGTTCTTTCTACGAGCAGTACTTC
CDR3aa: CASSSFYEQYF

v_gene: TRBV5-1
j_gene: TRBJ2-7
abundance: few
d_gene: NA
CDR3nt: TGCGCCAGCAGCCCGGGGGCAGGGGGTGTTTACGAGCAGTACTTC
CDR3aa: CASSPGAGGVYEQYF

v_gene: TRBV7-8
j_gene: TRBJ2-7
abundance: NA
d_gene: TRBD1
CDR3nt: TGTGCCAGCAGCTTCCAGGGGGCATACTACGGGCAGTACTTC
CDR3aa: CASSFQGAYYGQYF

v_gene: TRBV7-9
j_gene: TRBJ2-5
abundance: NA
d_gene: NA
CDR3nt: TGTGCCAGCAGCCGAGTGGAGACCCAGTACTTC
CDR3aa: CASSRVETQYF

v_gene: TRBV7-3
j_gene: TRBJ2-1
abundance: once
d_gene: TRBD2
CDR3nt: TGTGCCAGCAGCGCCGTAGCGGGAGCCTACAATGAGCAGTTCTTC
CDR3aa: CASSAVAGAYNEQFF